This is a list of T cell receptor beta chains from one sample in a study of blood T cell repertoires in COVID-19. Method: immunoSEQ multiplex PCR; TCRdb's copy keeps in-frame clones and lacks some. The sample contains 85,000 to 130,000 clones, about 64% of which appear only once. Sample: peripheral blood. These receptors were taken from a human donor with acute or convalescent COVID-19. The donor label of this sample is uncertain. Both conserved end residues are part of each CDR3. D genes are given only for firm matches. Rows give clone size only sometimes, using once, few, many, or a class for an expanded clone.

abundance: few
j_gene: TRBJ1-6
d_gene: TRBD1
v_gene: TRBV28
CDR3nt: TGTGCCAGCAGGTTGGGACAGCTAAATTCACCCCTCCACTTT
CDR3aa: CASRLGQLNSPLHF

abundance: NA
j_gene: TRBJ2-5
d_gene: NA
v_gene: TRBV7-2
CDR3nt: TGTGCCAGCAGCGGAAGCGGGCGCGGGGAGACCCAGTACTTC
CDR3aa: CASSGSGRGETQYF

abundance: NA
j_gene: TRBJ1-2
d_gene: NA
v_gene: TRBV12-5
CDR3nt: TGTGCTAGTTCAAGGGACACGGGGGGGTATGGCTACACCTTC
CDR3aa: CASSRDTGGYGYTF

abundance: few
j_gene: TRBJ1-3
d_gene: NA
v_gene: TRBV5-1
CDR3nt: TGCGCCAGCAGCTTGGGGTCACAGAGAAGCTCTGGAAACACCATATATTTT
CDR3aa: CASSLGSQRSSGNTIYF

abundance: NA
j_gene: TRBJ1-5
d_gene: TRBD1
v_gene: TRBV19
CDR3nt: TGTGCCAGTAGTATTAGAGGGGGCGGAGGGGTACAGCCCCAGCATTTT
CDR3aa: CASSIRGGGGVQPQHF

abundance: NA
j_gene: TRBJ1-5
d_gene: TRBD1
v_gene: TRBV19
CDR3nt: TGTGCCAGTAGTGGGACAGGAGGCAATCAGCCCCAGCATTTT
CDR3aa: CASSGTGGNQPQHF

abundance: NA
j_gene: TRBJ1-1
d_gene: NA
v_gene: TRBV6-5
CDR3nt: TGTGCCAGCCGCCAGACCCAGGGGACTGAAGCTTTCTTT
CDR3aa: CASRQTQGTEAFF

abundance: NA
j_gene: TRBJ2-5
d_gene: NA
v_gene: TRBV10-2
CDR3nt: TGCGCCAGCAGTGCGACTAGAGTTGGTGAGACCCAGTACTTC
CDR3aa: CASSATRVGETQYF

abundance: once
j_gene: TRBJ1-1
d_gene: NA
v_gene: TRBV28
CDR3nt: TGTGCCTGGCGGGGGGTGGGTGAAGCTTTCTTT
CDR3aa: CAWRGVGEAFF

abundance: NA
j_gene: TRBJ2-3
d_gene: TRBD2
v_gene: TRBV5-6
CDR3nt: TGTGCCAGCAGCACGGGACTAGCGGGGACAGATACGCAGTATTTT
CDR3aa: CASSTGLAGTDTQYF

abundance: few
j_gene: TRBJ1-3
d_gene: NA
v_gene: TRBV29-1
CDR3nt: TGCAGCGTTGAAGGAGGGGGTGCTGGAAACACCATATATTTT
CDR3aa: CSVEGGGAGNTIYF